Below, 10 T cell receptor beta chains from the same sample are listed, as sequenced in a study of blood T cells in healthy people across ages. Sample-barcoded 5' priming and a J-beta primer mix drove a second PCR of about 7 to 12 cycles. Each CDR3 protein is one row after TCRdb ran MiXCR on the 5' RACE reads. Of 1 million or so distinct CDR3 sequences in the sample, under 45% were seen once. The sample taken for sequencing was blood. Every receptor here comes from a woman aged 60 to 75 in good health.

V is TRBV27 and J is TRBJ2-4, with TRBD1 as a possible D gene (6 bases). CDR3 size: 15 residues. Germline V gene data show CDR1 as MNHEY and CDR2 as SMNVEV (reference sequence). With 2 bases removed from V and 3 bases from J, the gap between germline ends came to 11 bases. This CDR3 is CASSLMPDSKNIQYF. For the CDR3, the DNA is TGTGCCAGCAGTTTAATGCCGGACAGCAAAAACATTCAGTACTTC.

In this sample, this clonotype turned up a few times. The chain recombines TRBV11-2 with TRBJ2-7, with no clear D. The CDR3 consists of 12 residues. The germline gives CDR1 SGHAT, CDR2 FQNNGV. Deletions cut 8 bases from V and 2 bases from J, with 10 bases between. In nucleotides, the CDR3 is TGTGCCAGCGGCTCAAATACCTACGAGCAGTACTTC. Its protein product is CASGSNTYEQYF.

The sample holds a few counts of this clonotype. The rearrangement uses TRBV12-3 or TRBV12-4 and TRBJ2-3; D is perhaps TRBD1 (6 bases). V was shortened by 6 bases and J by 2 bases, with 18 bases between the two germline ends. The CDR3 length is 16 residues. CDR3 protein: CASSGGLWGHTDTQYF. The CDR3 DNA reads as TGTGCCAGCAGCGGTGGTTTGTGGGGACACACAGATACGCAGTATTTT.

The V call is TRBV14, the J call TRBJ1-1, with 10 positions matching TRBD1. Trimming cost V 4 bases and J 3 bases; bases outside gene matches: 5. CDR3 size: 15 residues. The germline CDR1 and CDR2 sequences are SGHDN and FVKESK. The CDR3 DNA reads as TGTGCCAGCAGCCGGGACAGGGGAAGGTACACTGAAGCTTTCTTT. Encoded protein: CASSRDRGRYTEAFF.

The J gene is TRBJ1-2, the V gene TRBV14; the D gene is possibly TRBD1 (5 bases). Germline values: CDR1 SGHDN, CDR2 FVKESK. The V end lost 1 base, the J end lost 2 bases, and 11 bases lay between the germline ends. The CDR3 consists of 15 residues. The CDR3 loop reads CASSQGGRENYGYTF. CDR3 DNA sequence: TGTGCCAGCAGCCAAGGAGGCAGGGAGAACTATGGCTACACCTTC.

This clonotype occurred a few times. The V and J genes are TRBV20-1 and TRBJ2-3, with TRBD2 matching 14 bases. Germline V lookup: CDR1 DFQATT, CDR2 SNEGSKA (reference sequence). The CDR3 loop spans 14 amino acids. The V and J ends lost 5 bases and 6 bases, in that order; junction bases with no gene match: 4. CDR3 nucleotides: TGCAGTGCTGGACTAGCGGGAGGCCGTGATACGCAGTATTTT. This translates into CSAGLAGGRDTQYF.

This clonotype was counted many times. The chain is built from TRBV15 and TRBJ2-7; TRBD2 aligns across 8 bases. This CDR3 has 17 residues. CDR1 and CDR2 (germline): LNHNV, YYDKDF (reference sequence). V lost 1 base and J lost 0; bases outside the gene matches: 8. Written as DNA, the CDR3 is TGTGCCACCAGCAGAGCGCGACTAGCGATTTTCTCCTACGAGCAGTACTTC. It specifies CATSRARLAIFSYEQYF.

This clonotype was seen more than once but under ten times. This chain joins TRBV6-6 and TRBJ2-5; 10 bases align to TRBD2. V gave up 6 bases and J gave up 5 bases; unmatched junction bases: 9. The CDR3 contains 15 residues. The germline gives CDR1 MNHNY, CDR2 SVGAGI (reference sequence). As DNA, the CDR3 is TGTGCCAGCAGCGGACTAGCGGCCATAGGGGAGACCCAGTACTTC. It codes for CASSGLAAIGETQYF.

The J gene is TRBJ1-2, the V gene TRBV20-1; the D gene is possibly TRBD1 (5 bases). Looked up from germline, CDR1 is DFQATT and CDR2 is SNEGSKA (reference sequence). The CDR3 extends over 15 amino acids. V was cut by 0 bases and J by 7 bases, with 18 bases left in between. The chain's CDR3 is CSARDQGRDRGGYTF. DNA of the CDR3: TGCAGTGCTAGAGATCAGGGACGGGACCGGGGTGGCTACACCTTC.

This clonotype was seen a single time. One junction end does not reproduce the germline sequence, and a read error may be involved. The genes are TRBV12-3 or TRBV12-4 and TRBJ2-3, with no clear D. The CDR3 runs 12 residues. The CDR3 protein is CAGSTHTDTQYF. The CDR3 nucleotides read TGTGCCGGCAGCACTCATACAGATACGCAGTATTTT.